The rows below give T cell receptor beta chains drawn from one sample of a study of blood T cells in healthy people across ages. In TCRdb, the 5' RACE reads were re-called with MiXCR into one record per CDR3 protein. Of 1.5 million to 2 million distinct CDR3 sequences listed, approximately 39% are singletons. The sequencing sample was made of blood. The receptors here all came from a human donor in good health. Both conserved end residues are part of each CDR3. D genes are given only for firm matches. Expanded clones get a size class; other rows say once, few or many, or leave the size out.

TGTGCCAGCAGCGTAGTAGCATATGGGGCCAACGTCCTGACTTTC	CASSVVAYGANVLTF	-	few	TRBJ2-6	15	TRBV9
TGCGCCAGCAGCCAAGAAGGCAGGGCGTCAGATACGCAGTATTTT	CASSQEGRASDTQYF	-	-	TRBJ2-3	15	TRBV4-3
TGTGCCAGCAGCTTAGACCCTACAGGGTTCGGCACAGATACGCAGTATTTT	CASSLDPTGFGTDTQYF	-	-	TRBJ2-3	17	TRBV7-9
TGCAGCGTTGAATTGGTGGCGTATGGCTACACCTTC	CSVELVAYGYTF	-	many	TRBJ1-2	12	TRBV29-1
TGTGCCAGCAGCTCCGGGACTAGAATGGAGACCCAGTACTTC	CASSSGTRMETQYF	TRBD2	few	TRBJ2-5	14	TRBV11-2
TGTGCCAGCAGCTGCGGGACAGGGAACTACGAGCAGTACTTC	CASSCGTGNYEQYF	TRBD1	-	TRBJ2-7	14	TRBV11-2
TGTGCCAGCCGGTTGGAGGGGGATATATATACGCAGTATTTT	CASRLEGDIYTQYF	-	-	TRBJ2-3	14	TRBV6-2/TRBV6-3
TGTGCCATCAGTGAGACAAGCGGGAGGGACCGGGGCGAGCAGTACTTC	CAISETSGRDRGEQYF	TRBD2	-	TRBJ2-7	16	TRBV10-3
TGCAGTGCTAGGGGCGGGGGTCGCTACGAGCAGTACTTC	CSARGGGRYEQYF	TRBD2	-	TRBJ2-7	13	TRBV20-1
TGCAGCGTTGTCCAGAGCTCCTACGAGCAGTACTTC	CSVVQSSYEQYF	-	many	TRBJ2-7	12	TRBV29-1
TGCAGCGTGGGGGCGGGACACCTGAACACTGAAGCTTTCTTT	CSVGAGHLNTEAFF	-	-	TRBJ1-1	14	TRBV29-1
TGCAGCGTTCTTTTTCAGGGGGCTAGGGATGAGCAGTTCTTC	CSVLFQGARDEQFF	TRBD1	-	TRBJ2-1	14	TRBV29-1
TGCGCCAGCCGGGACTCACACTACGAGCAGTACTTC	CASRDSHYEQYF	-	few	TRBJ2-7	12	TRBV5-1
TGTGCCAGCAAGGCTAGCGGGGCTCGGGATGAGCAGTTCTTC	CASKASGARDEQFF	TRBD2	-	TRBJ2-1	14	TRBV6-2/TRBV6-3
TGTGCCAGCAGGGGGCTGGGGGATGGCTACACCTTC	CASRGLGDGYTF	-	-	TRBJ1-2	12	TRBV6-5
TGTGCCAGCAGCTTAGCGGCTTACACTGAAGCTTTCTTT	CASSLAAYTEAFF	-	few	TRBJ1-1	13	TRBV7-2
TGTGCCAGCAGCCTCCGGGGCGTGTCATCCTCCTACGAGCAGTACTTC	CASSLRGVSSSYEQYF	-	-	TRBJ2-7	16	TRBV7-2
TGCGCCAGCAGCTTGTTTCAGGGGGGGGACGAGCAGTACTTC	CASSLFQGGDEQYF	-	many	TRBJ2-7	14	TRBV5-1
TGTGCCAGCAGGTCCTCAGCTAAAACAACCTATGGCTACACCTTC	CASRSSAKTTYGYTF	-	-	TRBJ1-2	15	TRBV7-9
TGCAGCGCAGGCCTGGCAGGCACAGATACGCAGTATTTT	CSAGLAGTDTQYF	-	few	TRBJ2-3	13	TRBV20-1